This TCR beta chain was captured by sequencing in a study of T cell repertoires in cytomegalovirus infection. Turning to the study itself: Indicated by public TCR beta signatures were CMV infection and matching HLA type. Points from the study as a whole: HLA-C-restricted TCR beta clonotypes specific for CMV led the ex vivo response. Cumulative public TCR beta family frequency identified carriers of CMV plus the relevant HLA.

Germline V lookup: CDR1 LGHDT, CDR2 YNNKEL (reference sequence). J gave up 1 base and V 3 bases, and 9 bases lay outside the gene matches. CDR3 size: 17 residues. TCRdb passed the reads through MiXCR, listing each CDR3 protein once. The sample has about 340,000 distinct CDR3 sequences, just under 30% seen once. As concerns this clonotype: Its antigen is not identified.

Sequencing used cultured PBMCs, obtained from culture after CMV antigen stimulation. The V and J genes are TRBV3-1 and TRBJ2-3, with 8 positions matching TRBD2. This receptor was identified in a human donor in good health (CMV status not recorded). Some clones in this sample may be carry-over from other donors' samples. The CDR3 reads CASSQNGGARGTDTQYF. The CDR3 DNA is TGTGCCAGCAGCCAGAACGGGGGGGCTCGTGGCACAGATACGCAGTATTTT.